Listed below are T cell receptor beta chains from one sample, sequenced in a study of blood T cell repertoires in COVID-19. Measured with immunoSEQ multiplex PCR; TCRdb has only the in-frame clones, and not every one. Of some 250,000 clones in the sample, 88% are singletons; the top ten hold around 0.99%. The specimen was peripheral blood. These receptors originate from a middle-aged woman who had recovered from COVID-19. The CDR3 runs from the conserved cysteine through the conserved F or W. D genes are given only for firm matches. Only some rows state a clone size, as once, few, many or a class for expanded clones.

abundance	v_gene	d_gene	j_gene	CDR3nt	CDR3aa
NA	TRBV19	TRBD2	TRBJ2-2	TGTGCCAGTAGTACCCTAGCGGGAGGAGCCACCGGGGAGCTGTTTTTT	CASSTLAGGATGELFF
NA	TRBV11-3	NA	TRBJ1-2	TGTGCCAGCAGCCCCCGGCGGGGGAGTGGCTACACCTTC	CASSPRRGSGYTF
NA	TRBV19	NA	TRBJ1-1	TGTGCCAGTACCTCACGGATGAAAGGGGGAATGAGAACTGAAGCTTTCTTT	CASTSRMKGGMRTEAFF
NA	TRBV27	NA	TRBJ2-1	TGTGCCAGCAGTTTTTCTGGCGGAGGGCCTAGATACAATGAGCAGTTCTTC	CASSFSGGGPRYNEQFF
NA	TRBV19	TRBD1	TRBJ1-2	TGTGCCAGTAGTATGGGGGACAGCAATAACTATGGCTACACCTTC	CASSMGDSNNYGYTF
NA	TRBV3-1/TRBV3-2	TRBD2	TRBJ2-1	TGTGCCAGCAGCCAGGGGCCGGGGGGGGCCTACAATGAGCAGTTCTTC	CASSQGPGGAYNEQFF
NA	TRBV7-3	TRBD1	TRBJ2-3	TGTGCCAGCAGCTCAGGGGGCTGGACAGATACGCAGTATTTT	CASSSGGWTDTQYF
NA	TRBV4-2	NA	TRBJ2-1	TGTGCCAGCAGCCAAGGGGGGCGGAAGGGTTGGAATGAGCAGTTCTTC	CASSQGGRKGWNEQFF
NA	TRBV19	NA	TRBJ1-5	TGTGCCAGTAGTATAGGCCCGGGACATTCGGGGGGTAGCAATCAGCCCCAGCATTTT	CASSIGPGHSGGSNQPQHF
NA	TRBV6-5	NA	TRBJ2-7	TGTGCCAGCAGTTACGGATTGGGGCGCGGTTACGAGCAGTACTTC	CASSYGLGRGYEQYF
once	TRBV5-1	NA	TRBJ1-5	TGCGCCAGCAGCCCGAGCAGGGGTCAGCCCCAGCATTTT	CASSPSRGQPQHF
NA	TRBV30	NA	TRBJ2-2	TGTGCCTGGAGTTCCGGCGGAACCGGGGAGCTGTTTTTT	CAWSSGGTGELFF
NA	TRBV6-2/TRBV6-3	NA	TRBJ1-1	TGTGCCAGCAGTAGGGCCCCCGCCCAGGGTTGGACTGAAGCTTTCTTT	CASSRAPAQGWTEAFF
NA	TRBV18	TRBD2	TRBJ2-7	TGTGCCAGCTCCCCTACCCCCACTAGCGGGAGTTACGAGCAGTACTTC	CASSPTPTSGSYEQYF
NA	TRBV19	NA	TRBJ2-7	TGTGCCAGTAGTATCGGGCCGCGGGGTCGGGAGCAGTACTTC	CASSIGPRGREQYF